This T cell receptor beta chain was sequenced for a study of OX40 agonist ivuxolimab in advanced cancers. The overall study: Ivuxolimab was administered intravenously to patients at 0.01 to 10 mg/kg every 2 weeks. The study's findings and limits: With doses of 0.1 to 3.0 mg/kg, CD4+ and CD8+ blood T cells had undergone clonal expansion by week 6.

The V gene's germline CDR1 is KGHSH and CDR2 LQKENI. With 4 bases clipped from V and 0 bases from J, the junction kept 4 bases outside the gene matches. The CDR3 extends over 16 amino acids. In regard to this clone: Its specificity is not known.

The table came from immunoSEQ multiplex PCR; TCRdb's copy has only in-frame clones and leaves some out. The sample has 65,000 to 95,000 clones, roughly 90% seen once; the top ten hold about 2.5%. The sample consisted of CD4+ or CD8+ T cells sorted from blood, taken in a trial of the OX40 agonist ivuxolimab. The V gene is TRBV18, the J gene TRBJ2-1, with 9 bases aligning to TRBD2. The clonotype originates from an adult with an advanced solid tumor such as melanoma, head and neck, liver or kidney cancer. The CDR3 loop reads CASSLLAGLSYNEQFF. In DNA, the CDR3 is TGTGCCAGCTCACTCCTAGCGGGACTCTCCTACAATGAGCAGTTCTTC. Supplemented by reference TRBV18 and TRBJ2-1, the full variable domain reads NAGVMQNPRHLVRRRGQEARLRCSPMKGHSHVYWYRQLPEEGLKFMVYLQKENIIDESGMPKERFSAEFPKEGPSILRIQQVVRGDSAAYFCASSLLAGLSYNEQFFGPGTRLTVL.